Shown below are 30 T cell receptor beta chains from a single sample sequenced in a study of T cells after yellow fever vaccination. TCRdb independently ran MiXCR on the 5' RACE reads; one entry per CDR3 protein. Of some 500,000 distinct CDR3 sequences in the sample, roughly 14% were seen once. Sequencing was performed on PBMCs, taken on the day of the yellow fever booster vaccination. These receptor sequences come from a man aged 30 to 45 who received the YFV17D yellow fever vaccine.

This clonotype was counted a few times. The gene calls are TRBV29-1 and TRBJ1-4, with D possibly being TRBD1 (5 bases). Trimming removed 7 bases at V and 7 bases at J, with 16 bases between. This CDR3 contains 13 residues. CDR1 and CDR2 (germline): SQVTM, ANQGSEA. CDR3 sequence (DNA): TGCAGCGCCCAGCGGGGGGGGATTGAAAAACTGTTTTTT. Its translation is CSAQRGGIEKLFF.

This clonotype was picked up a small number of times. V gene TRBV20-1 combines with J gene TRBJ2-3; TRBD2 aligns across 12 bases. Trimming at V came to 0 bases and at J to 0 bases, leaving 4 bases not matched to a gene. There are 17 residues in the CDR3. The germline CDR1 and CDR2 sequences are DFQATT and SNEGSKA (reference sequence). The CDR3 nucleotides read TGCAGTGCTAGAGATCTCGGGACTAGCGGGAGCACAGATACGCAGTATTTT. As protein: CSARDLGTSGSTDTQYF.

V and J are TRBV7-8 and TRBJ2-6, with D unclear. The CDR3 has 15 residues. Trimming stripped 5 bases from V and 2 bases from J, with 10 bases between. Germline CDR1 is SGHVS and CDR2 is FQNEAQ. This CDR3 reads CASSGDLTGANVLTF. CDR3 nucleotides: TGTGCCAGCAGCGGAGACCTTACTGGGGCCAACGTCCTGACTTTC.

Turning to this clonotype: Possible read error: a much larger clone is one base away. This sequence joins TRBV7-9 and TRBJ2-7; D gene unclear. The germline V and J ends were trimmed by 3 bases and 7 bases, with 10 bases remaining between them. Germline-derived CDR1 and CDR2 are SEHNR and FQNEAQ (reference sequence). This CDR3 spans 12 amino acids. Here the CDR3 DNA reads TGTGCCAGCAGCTTCGCTTGTAATGAGCAGTACTTC. It translates to CASSFACNEQYF. The whole variable domain, filled in from reference TRBV7-9 and TRBJ2-7, reads DTGVSQNPRHKITKRGQNVTFRCDPISEHNRLYWYRQTLGQGPEFLTYFQNEAQLEKSRLLSDRFSAERPKGSFSTLEIQRTEQGDSAMYLCASSFACNEQYFGPGTRLTVT.

The gene calls are TRBV2 and TRBJ2-7, with TRBD1 matching 10 bases. Per germline, CDR1 SNHLY and CDR2 FYNNEI. V gave up 4 bases and J gave up 4 bases; unmatched junction bases: 4. This CDR3 is built from 14 residues. CDR3 region: CASSGGQGGYEQYF. For the CDR3, the DNA is TGTGCCAGCAGTGGAGGACAGGGGGGATACGAGCAGTACTTC.

The chain is built from TRBV14 and TRBJ2-3; D call uncertain. The germline V gene has CDR1 SGHDN and CDR2 FVKESK. The CDR3 extends over 14 amino acids. Trimming removed 4 bases from V and 5 bases from J, with 13 bases in between. CDR3 DNA sequence: TGTGCCAGCAGCCCAGGACCCCCGGGAGATACGCAGTATTTT. This sequence encodes CASSPGPPGDTQYF.

In its sample, this clonotype was seen a few times. CDR3 sequence (DNA): TGCAGTGCTAGCCAAGAGCGACAGGGGCGGAGGTTCGACACTGAAGCTTTCTTT. Protein sequence: CSASQERQGRRFDTEAFF. J is TRBJ1-1 and V is TRBV20-1, with TRBD1 identical over 8 bases. Losses at the gene ends were 3 bases for V and 3 bases for J; bases not matched to a gene: 18. The CDR3 extends over 18 amino acids. CDR1 and CDR2 from the germline V gene are DFQATT and SNEGSKA (reference sequence).

V and J are TRBV20-1 and TRBJ2-7, with D possibly TRBD2 on 6 matching bases. CDR1 DFQATT and CDR2 SNEGSKA come from the germline V gene (reference sequence). V shed 1 base and J shed 5 bases, with 9 bases lying between them. The CDR3 extends over 12 amino acids. This CDR3 reads CSARASVDEQYF. The CDR3 region has the DNA TGCAGTGCTAGAGCTAGCGTGGACGAGCAGTACTTC.

CDR3 sequence reads: CASSQGLAGDEQFF. DNA for the CDR3: TGTGCCAGCAGCCAAGGACTAGCGGGAGATGAGCAGTTCTTC. The V gene is TRBV4-2, the J gene TRBJ2-1; 12 bases are shared with TRBD2. Unmatched junction bases numbered 0, after V lost 1 base and J lost 8 bases. The CDR3 spans 14 residues. CDR1 and CDR2 from the germline V gene are LGHNA and YNFKEQ.

This clonotype turned up a few times. The chain joins TRBV3-1 to TRBJ2-7; unclear D gene. The germline V gene encodes CDR1 LGHDT and CDR2 YNNKEL (reference sequence). V was pared by 4 bases and J by 0 bases, with 10 bases between. This CDR3 region has 14 residues. In DNA form, the CDR3 reads TGTGCCAGCAGCCCCCACCGCAGCTCCTACGAGCAGTACTTC. Translation: CASSPHRSSYEQYF.

The CDR3 region has the DNA TGCAGTGCCCAGGAGGGACAGGGGGGTGAAAAACTGTTTTTT. Translating it yields CSAQEGQGGEKLFF. V usage is TRBV20-1 and J usage is TRBJ1-4; TRBD1 agrees at 11 bases. CDR1 is DFQATT, CDR2 SNEGSKA, per germline (reference sequence). CDR3 length equals 14 residues. With V trimmed by 6 bases and J by 7 bases, 7 bases remained unmatched.

Comment on this clonotype: Being one base from a much bigger clone, this may be a read error. V usage is TRBV18 and J usage is TRBJ2-7, with D uncertain. Germline-derived CDR1 and CDR2 are KGHSH and LQKENI. The CDR3 is 13 residues long. DNA for the CDR3: TGTGCCAGATCACCAATAGGTGGCTACGAGCAGTACTTC. This codes for CARSPIGGYEQYF.

On this clonotype itself: Being one base from a much bigger clone, this may be a read error. The chain links TRBV7-2 to TRBJ2-1; D is unresolved. This CDR3 comprises 15 residues. V was shortened by 6 bases and J by 0 bases, with 12 bases between the two germline ends. CDR1 and CDR2 from the germline V gene are SGHTA and FQGNSA. The CDR3 nucleotides are TGTGCCAGCAGATTACTCGCCAACTCCTACAATGAGCAGTTCTTC. Encoded protein: CASRLLANSYNEQFF.

V usage is TRBV7-2 and J usage is TRBJ2-5; 9 nucleotides agree with TRBD1. This CDR3 spans 14 amino acids. Germline V gives CDR1 SGHTA, CDR2 FQGNSA. V was pared by 1 base and J by 4 bases, with 1 base of the junction left unmatched. In nucleotides, the CDR3 is TGTGCCAGCAGCTTAGGGACAGGGGTAGAGACCCAGTACTTC. It yields the protein CASSLGTGVETQYF.

The chain combines TRBV6-5 with TRBJ2-3; 7 bases fit TRBD2. The CDR3 contains 15 residues. Trimming removed 4 bases from V and 3 bases from J; junction bases left unmatched: 7. Germline values: CDR1 MNHEY, CDR2 SVGAGI. Here the CDR3 DNA reads TGTGCCAGCAGTTCCGCGGGAGATGGAACAGATACGCAGTATTTT. It encodes CASSSAGDGTDTQYF.

V is TRBV5-1 and J is TRBJ2-7, with 9 bases that match TRBD2. Losses at the gene ends were 6 bases for V and 5 bases for J; bases not matched to a gene: 9. This CDR3 comprises 14 residues. The V gene's germline CDR1 is SGHRS and CDR2 YFSETQ. The CDR3 region is CASNSGRSRNEQYF. CDR3 nucleotide sequence: TGCGCCAGCAACAGCGGGAGGTCTAGGAACGAGCAGTACTTC.

The V gene is TRBV3-1, the J gene TRBJ2-3, with 11 positions matching TRBD2. The CDR3 has 18 residues. V shed 1 base, J shed 6 bases, and the junction held 12 bases outside the gene matches. The germline gives CDR1 LGHDT, CDR2 YNNKEL (reference sequence). CDR3 nucleotide sequence: TGTGCCAGCAGCCAAGTCCTCACTACTAGCGGGGGAGGCGATACGCAGTATTTT. It codes for CASSQVLTTSGGGDTQYF.

This clonotype was observed a few times. This chain joins TRBV30 and TRBJ2-7; 8 positions agree with TRBD1. The CDR3 totals 14 residues. V shed 2 bases, J shed 3 bases, and the junction held 6 bases outside the gene matches. Germline values: CDR1 GTSNPN, CDR2 SVGIG (reference sequence). The CDR3 bases are TGTGCCTGGAGTACCGACAGGGGAGGCTACGAGCAGTACTTC. Translated: CAWSTDRGGYEQYF. The full variable domain, rest sourced from reference TRBV30 and TRBJ2-7, is SQTIHQWPATLVQPVGSPLSLECTVEGTSNPNLYWYRQAAGRGLQLLFYSVGIGQISSEVPQNLSASRPQDRQFILSSKKLLLSDSGFYLCAWSTDRGGYEQYFGPGTRLTVT.

The chain employs TRBV7-2 and TRBJ1-1; tentatively, D is TRBD1 (6 bases). Germline V CDR1 and CDR2: SGHTA, FQGNSA. The V gene lost 3 bases and the J gene lost 11 bases, with 22 bases spanning the gap. This CDR3 comprises 15 residues. The CDR3 sequence: CASSLNLGGTGRAFF. The DNA of the CDR3 is TGTGCCAGCAGCTTGAACCTCGGGGGAACAGGGCGGGCTTTCTTT.

The sample holds a few counts of this clonotype. The chain carries TRBV24-1 and TRBJ2-7; D is perhaps TRBD2 (5 bases). This CDR3 has 14 residues. V gave up 1 base and J gave up 6 bases, with 12 bases separating them. Germline values: CDR1 KGHDR, CDR2 SFDVKD. DNA of the CDR3: TGTGCCACCAGTGATTTTGGGCCAGGAGGCGAGCAGTACTTC. The encoded protein is CATSDFGPGGEQYF.

The genes are TRBV3-1 and TRBJ1-5, with 9 bases matching TRBD1. V trimming: 2 bases; J trimming: 4 bases; junction bases outside the gene matches: 3. The germline V gene encodes CDR1 LGHDT and CDR2 YNNKEL (reference sequence). CDR3 length: 15 amino acids. The DNA of the CDR3 is TGTGCCAGCAGCCAAATGACAGGGGGGAATCAGCCCCAGCATTTT. It is translated as CASSQMTGGNQPQHF.

The V call is TRBV7-2, the J call TRBJ2-1; D unresolved. CDR3 size: 11 residues. Germline loops: CDR1 SGHTA, CDR2 FQGNSA. V was clipped by 5 bases and J by 9 bases, with 8 bases between them. The CDR3 here is CASSPASEQFF. CDR3 DNA sequence: TGTGCCAGCAGCCCGGCCTCTGAGCAGTTCTTC.

The table lists this clonotype with a few counts. The junction departs from the called germline gene at one end, perhaps through a read error. The chain couples TRBV12-3 or TRBV12-4 to TRBJ2-3, with 11 bases that match TRBD2. This CDR3 has 15 residues. CDR3 bases: TGTGCCAGCAGTGTAGCGGGAGGGCAAGAGGATACGCAGTATTTT. Amino acids: CASSVAGGQEDTQYF.

This rearrangement joins TRBV12-3 or TRBV12-4 to TRBJ2-1; 12 bases are a match to TRBD2. J was trimmed by 10 bases and V by 2 bases; bases with no gene match: 6. The CDR3 sequence is 15 residues long. CDR3 nucleotide sequence: TGTGCCAGCAGTTTACAGACTAGCGGGAGCAACGAGCAGTTCTTC. Its protein product is CASSLQTSGSNEQFF.

Concerning this clonotype itself: One junction end disagrees with the germline gene, perhaps due to a read error. V is TRBV6-5 and J is TRBJ2-1, with TRBD1 matching 9 bases. There are 15 residues in the CDR3. CDR1 MNHEY and CDR2 SVGAGI come from the germline V gene. The CDR3: CASRYSGQGLNEQFF. In nucleotides, the CDR3 is TGTGCCAGCAGGTACTCGGGACAGGGCCTCAATGAGCAGTTCTTC.

A remark on this clonotype: Mismatch with germline at one junction end may stem from a read error. The chain combines TRBV18 with TRBJ2-1; D uncertain. Germline-derived CDR1 and CDR2 are KGHSH and LQKENI. CDR3 length: 13 residues. The chain's CDR3 is CASSEVLLSHSLF. The CDR3 DNA sequence: TGTGCCAGCTCGGAAGTGCTGCTGTCCCACTCCCTCTTC.

This clonotype was seen more than once but under ten times. The chain employs TRBV5-1 and TRBJ2-7; TRBD1 might be the D (5 bases). V was clipped by 0 bases and J by 5 bases, with 9 bases between them. The CDR3 runs 13 residues. Germline V CDR1 and CDR2: SGHRS, YFSETQ. The CDR3 protein is CASSLAARDEQYF. The CDR3 nucleotides read TGCGCCAGCAGCTTGGCCGCCAGGGACGAGCAGTACTTC.

This clonotype showed up many times. V usage is TRBV7-2 and J usage is TRBJ2-2; D not certain. Trimming pared 3 bases from V and 5 bases from J, leaving 4 bases between. The germline gives CDR1 SGHTA, CDR2 FQGNSA. CDR3 length equals 12 residues. Here the CDR3 reads CASSFLTGELFF. CDR3 DNA sequence: TGTGCCAGCAGCTTTTTAACCGGGGAGCTGTTTTTT.

The gene calls are TRBV9 and TRBJ2-7, with TRBD2 identical over 10 bases. This CDR3 has 15 amino acids. The V segment lost 0 bases and the J segment 3 bases; nucleotides outside the gene matches: 3. The germline V gene encodes CDR1 SGDLS and CDR2 YYNGEE. CDR3 in amino acids: CASSVAPSGSYEQYF. The DNA of the CDR3 is TGTGCCAGCAGCGTAGCGCCTAGCGGGAGCTACGAGCAGTACTTC.

In this sample, this clonotype turned up a few times. This chain joins TRBV4-2 and TRBJ2-7; D ambiguous. Trimming removed 1 base from V and 4 bases from J, with 11 bases in between. CDR1 and CDR2 (germline): LGHNA, YNFKEQ. This CDR3 has 14 amino acids. CDR3 in DNA: TGTGCCAGCAGCCAAGTCTTGAGCGTATACGAGCAGTACTTC. Its translation is CASSQVLSVYEQYF.